This is a list of T cell receptor beta chains from one sample in a study of blood T cell repertoires in COVID-19. The repertoire was sequenced with immunoSEQ multiplex PCR; TCRdb's copy has only in-frame clones and lacks some. Among fewer than 250,000 clones listed, around 80% were seen once. The sequenced material came from peripheral blood. The receptors originated from a man aged 50-59 years with active or convalescent COVID-19. Each CDR3 is given with its conserved first and last residue. Each record gives: J gene, D gene, clone size, V gene, CDR3 length, CDR3 DNA, CDR3 protein. A D gene is named only where the DNA matches it firmly. Clone size is shown for a subset of rows, as once, few, many or a class of expanded clone.

TRBJ1-4,-,few,TRBV7-9,14,TGTGCCAGCAGCCTGGGGCAGTCTAATGAAAAACTGTTTTTT,CASSLGQSNEKLFF
TRBJ2-5,-,-,TRBV11-3,15,TGTGCCAGCAGCTTAGGTGAGGGCCCGGGAGAGACCCAGTACTTC,CASSLGEGPGETQYF
TRBJ2-1,TRBD2,-,TRBV19,14,TGTGCCAGTTCCGTAAGGACTAGCAACAATGAGCAGTTCTTC,CASSVRTSNNEQFF
TRBJ2-2,-,-,TRBV5-1,14,TGCGCCAGCAGCCTGACAGGGAACACCGGGGAGCTGTTTTTT,CASSLTGNTGELFF
TRBJ2-5,-,-,TRBV7-6,18,TGTGCCAGCAGCTTAGATTTCTTCAGACTAGTGGTTCAAGAGACCCAGTACTTC,CASSLDFFRLVVQETQYF
TRBJ1-2,-,-,TRBV19,14,TGTGCCAGTAGTTCTCAGACAGTAAACTATGGCTACACCTTC,CASSSQTVNYGYTF
TRBJ1-1,-,-,TRBV12-1,12,TGTGCCAGCAGCTTTGGGGCCCCTGAAGCTTTCTTT,CASSFGAPEAFF
TRBJ2-3,TRBD1,-,TRBV5-4,16,TGTGCCAGCAGCTGGAGGCAGGGGGCCAGTGGAGATACGCAGTATTTT,CASSWRQGASGDTQYF
TRBJ2-1,TRBD2,-,TRBV7-9,15,TGTGCCAGCAGCTTACCTAGCGGGAGTGGGAATGAGCAGTTCTTC,CASSLPSGSGNEQFF
TRBJ2-6,TRBD2,once,TRBV18,19,TGTGCCAGCTCACCCGTGCTCGGGACTAGCGGCTCTGGGGCCAACGTCCTGACTTTC,CASSPVLGTSGSGANVLTF
TRBJ2-7,-,-,TRBV19,15,TGTGCCAGTAGTAGAGCCGGGAGAGGGATCTACGAGCAGTACTTC,CASSRAGRGIYEQYF
TRBJ2-3,-,-,TRBV18,15,TGTGCCAGCTCACCACGAACAGGGACCCCAGATACGCAGTATTTT,CASSPRTGTPDTQYF
TRBJ1-5,-,-,TRBV7-2,15,TGTGCCAGCAGCTCCTCGGGACAAGTAAATCAGCCCCAGCATTTT,CASSSSGQVNQPQHF
TRBJ2-7,TRBD2,-,TRBV29-1,16,TGCAGCGTTGAAGGCGGAACTAGCGGGAGCTTATACGAGCAGTACTTC,CSVEGGTSGSLYEQYF
TRBJ1-1,TRBD1,-,TRBV24-1,15,TGTGCCACCAGTGACCCTCAGGGGGGACGCACTGAAGCTTTCTTT,CATSDPQGGRTEAFF
TRBJ1-1,-,-,TRBV24-1,11,TGTGCCACCAGTGGCGAGGCTGAAGCTTTCTTT,CATSGEAEAFF
TRBJ2-7,TRBD1,-,TRBV19,13,TGTGCCAGTAGTATCGGGACAGGTAGCGTGCAGTACTTC,CASSIGTGSVQYF
TRBJ2-7,-,-,TRBV7-2,14,TGTGCCAGCAGCTTAGACGGAGACGACTACGAGCAGTACTTC,CASSLDGDDYEQYF